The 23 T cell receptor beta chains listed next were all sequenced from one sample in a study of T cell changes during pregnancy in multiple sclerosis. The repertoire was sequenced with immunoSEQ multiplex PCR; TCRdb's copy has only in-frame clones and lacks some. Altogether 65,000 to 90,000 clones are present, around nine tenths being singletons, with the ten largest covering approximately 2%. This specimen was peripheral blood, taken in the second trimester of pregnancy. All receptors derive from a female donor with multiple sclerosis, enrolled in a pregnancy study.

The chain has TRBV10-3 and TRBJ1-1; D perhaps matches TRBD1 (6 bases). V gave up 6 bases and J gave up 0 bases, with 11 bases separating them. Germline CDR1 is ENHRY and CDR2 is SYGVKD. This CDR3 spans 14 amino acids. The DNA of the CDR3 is TGTGCCATCAGGGATAGGGACATGAACACTGAAGCTTTCTTT. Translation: CAIRDRDMNTEAFF.

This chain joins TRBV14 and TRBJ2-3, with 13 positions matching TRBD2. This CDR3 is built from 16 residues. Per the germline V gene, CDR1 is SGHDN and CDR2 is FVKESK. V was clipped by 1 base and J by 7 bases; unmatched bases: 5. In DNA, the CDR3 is TGTGCCAGCAGCCAAGCACTAGCGGGAGGGCCTCATACGCAGTATTTT. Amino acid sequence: CASSQALAGGPHTQYF.

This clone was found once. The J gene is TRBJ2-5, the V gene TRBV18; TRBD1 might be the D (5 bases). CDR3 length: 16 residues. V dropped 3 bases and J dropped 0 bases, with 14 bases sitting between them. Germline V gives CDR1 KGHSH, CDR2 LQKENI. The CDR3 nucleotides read TGTGCCAGCTCACCTTTCTTGACAGAGTACCAAGAGACCCAGTACTTC. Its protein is CASSPFLTEYQETQYF.

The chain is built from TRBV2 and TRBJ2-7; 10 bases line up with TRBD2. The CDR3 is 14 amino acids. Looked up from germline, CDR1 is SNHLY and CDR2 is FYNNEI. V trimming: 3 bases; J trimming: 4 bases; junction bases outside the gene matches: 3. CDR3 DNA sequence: TGTGCCAGCAGTGAGCCTAGCGGGAGTTACGAGCAGTACTTC. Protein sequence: CASSEPSGSYEQYF.

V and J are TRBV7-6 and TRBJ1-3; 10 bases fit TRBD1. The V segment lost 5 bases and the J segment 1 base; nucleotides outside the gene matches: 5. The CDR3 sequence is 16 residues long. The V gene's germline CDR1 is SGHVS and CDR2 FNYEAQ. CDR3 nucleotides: TGTGCCAGCAGCACGACAGGGGGCCTGTCTGGAAACACCATATATTTT. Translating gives CASSTTGGLSGNTIYF.

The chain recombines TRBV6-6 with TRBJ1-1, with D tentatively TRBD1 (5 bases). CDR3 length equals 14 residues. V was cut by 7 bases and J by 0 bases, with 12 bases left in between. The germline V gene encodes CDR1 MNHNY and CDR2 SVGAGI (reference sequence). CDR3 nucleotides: TGTGCCAGCACCGAGGACATCGTGAACACTGAAGCTTTCTTT. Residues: CASTEDIVNTEAFF.

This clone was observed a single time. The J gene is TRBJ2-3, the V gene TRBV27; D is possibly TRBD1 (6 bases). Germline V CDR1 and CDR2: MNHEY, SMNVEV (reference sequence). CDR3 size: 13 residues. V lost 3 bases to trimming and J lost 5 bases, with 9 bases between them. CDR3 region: CASSLLTGDTQYF. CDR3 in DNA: TGTGCCAGCAGTTTGCTGACAGGAGATACGCAGTATTTT.

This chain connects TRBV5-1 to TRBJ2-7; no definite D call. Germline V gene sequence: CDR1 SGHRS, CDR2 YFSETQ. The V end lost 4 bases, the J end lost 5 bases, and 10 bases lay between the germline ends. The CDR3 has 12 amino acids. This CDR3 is CASSLAPDEQYF. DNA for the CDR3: TGCGCCAGCAGCCTGGCCCCCGACGAGCAGTACTTC.

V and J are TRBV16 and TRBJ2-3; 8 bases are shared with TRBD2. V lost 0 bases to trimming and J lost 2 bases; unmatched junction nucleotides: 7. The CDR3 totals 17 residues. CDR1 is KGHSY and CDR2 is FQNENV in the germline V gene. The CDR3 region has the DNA TGTGCCAGCAGCCAATCCGGGACTAGAGGGGACACAGATACGCAGTATTTT. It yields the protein CASSQSGTRGDTDTQYF.

This CDR3 reads CARSDRNSNQPQHF. CDR3 coding DNA: TGTGCCAGGTCGGACAGAAATAGCAATCAGCCCCAGCATTTT. The chain combines TRBV2 with TRBJ1-5; D is possibly TRBD1 (6 bases). From germline, CDR1 is SNHLY and CDR2 FYNNEI. The length of the CDR3 is 14 residues. Trimming took 9 bases from V and 0 from J, leaving 12 bases between them. Complete variable domain (other parts from reference TRBV2 and TRBJ1-5): EPEVTQTPSHQVTQMGQEVILRCVPISNHLYFYWYRQILGQKVEFLVSFYNNEISEKSEIFDDQFSVERPDGSNFTLKIRSTKLEDSAMYFCARSDRNSNQPQHFGDGTRLSIL.

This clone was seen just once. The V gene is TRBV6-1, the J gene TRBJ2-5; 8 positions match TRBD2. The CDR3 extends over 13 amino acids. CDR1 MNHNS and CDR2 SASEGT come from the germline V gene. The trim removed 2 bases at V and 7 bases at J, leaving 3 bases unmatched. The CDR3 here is CASSELRGGTQYF. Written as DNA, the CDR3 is TGTGCCAGCAGTGAACTCCGGGGGGGGACCCAGTACTTC.

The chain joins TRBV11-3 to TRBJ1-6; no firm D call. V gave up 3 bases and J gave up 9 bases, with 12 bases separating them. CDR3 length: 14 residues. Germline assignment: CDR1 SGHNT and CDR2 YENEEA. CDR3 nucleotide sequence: TGTGCCAGCAGCTTCGGAGTGAAGCGTTCACCCCTCCACTTT. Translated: CASSFGVKRSPLHF.

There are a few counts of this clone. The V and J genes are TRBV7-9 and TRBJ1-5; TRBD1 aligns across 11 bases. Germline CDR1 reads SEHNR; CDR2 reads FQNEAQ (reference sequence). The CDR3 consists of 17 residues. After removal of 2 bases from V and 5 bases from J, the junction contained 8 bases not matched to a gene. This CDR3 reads CASSLWLGTGGDQPQHF. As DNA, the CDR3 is TGTGCCAGCAGCTTATGGTTAGGGACAGGGGGAGATCAGCCCCAGCATTTT. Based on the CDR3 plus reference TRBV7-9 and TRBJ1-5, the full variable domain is DTGVSQNPRHKITKRGQNVTFRCDPISEHNRLYWYRQTLGQGPEFLTYFQNEAQLEKSRLLSDRFSAERPKGSFSTLEIQRTEQGDSAMYLCASSLWLGTGGDQPQHFGDGTRLSIL.

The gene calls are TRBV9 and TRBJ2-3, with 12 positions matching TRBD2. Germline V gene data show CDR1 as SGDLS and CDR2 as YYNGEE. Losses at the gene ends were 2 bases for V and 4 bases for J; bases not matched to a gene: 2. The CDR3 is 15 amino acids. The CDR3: CASSVGLAGADTQYF. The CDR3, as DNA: TGTGCCAGCAGCGTGGGACTAGCGGGTGCAGATACGCAGTATTTT.

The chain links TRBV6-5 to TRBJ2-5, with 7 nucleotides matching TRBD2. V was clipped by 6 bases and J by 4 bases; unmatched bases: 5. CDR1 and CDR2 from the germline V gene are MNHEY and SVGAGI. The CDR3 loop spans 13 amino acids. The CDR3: CASRPGGGETQYF. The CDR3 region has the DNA TGTGCCAGCAGACCTGGGGGGGGAGAGACCCAGTACTTC.

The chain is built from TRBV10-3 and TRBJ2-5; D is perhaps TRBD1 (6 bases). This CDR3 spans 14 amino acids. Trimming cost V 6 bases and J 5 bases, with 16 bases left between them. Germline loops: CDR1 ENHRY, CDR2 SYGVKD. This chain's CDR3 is CAISGQGLMETQYF. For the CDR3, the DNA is TGTGCCATCAGCGGGCAGGGGTTAATGGAGACCCAGTACTTC.

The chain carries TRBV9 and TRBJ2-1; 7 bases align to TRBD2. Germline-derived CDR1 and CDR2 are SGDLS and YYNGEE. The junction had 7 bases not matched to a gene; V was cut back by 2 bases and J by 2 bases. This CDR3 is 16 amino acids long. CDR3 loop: CASSVSGTMAYNEQFF. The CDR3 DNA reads TGTGCCAGCAGCGTGAGTGGGACTATGGCCTACAATGAGCAGTTCTTC.

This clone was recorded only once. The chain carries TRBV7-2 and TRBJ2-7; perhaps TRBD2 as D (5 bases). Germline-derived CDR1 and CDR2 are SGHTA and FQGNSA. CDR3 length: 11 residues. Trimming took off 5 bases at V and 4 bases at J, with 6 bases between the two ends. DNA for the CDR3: TGTGCCAGCAGCCGAGGGTACGAGCAGTACTTC. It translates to CASSRGYEQYF.

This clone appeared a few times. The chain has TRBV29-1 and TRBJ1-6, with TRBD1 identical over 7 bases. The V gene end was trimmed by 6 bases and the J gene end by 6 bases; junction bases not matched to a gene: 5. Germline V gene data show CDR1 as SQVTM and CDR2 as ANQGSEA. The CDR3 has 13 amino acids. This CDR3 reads CSVGDSTNSPLHF. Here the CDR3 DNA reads TGCAGCGTCGGGGACAGCACTAATTCACCCCTCCACTTT.

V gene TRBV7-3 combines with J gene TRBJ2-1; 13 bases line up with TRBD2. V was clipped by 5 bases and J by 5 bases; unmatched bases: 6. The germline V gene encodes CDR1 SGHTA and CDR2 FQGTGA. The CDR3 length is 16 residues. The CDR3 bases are TGTGCCAGCAGCCCCACGGGGACTAGCGGGAACAATGAGCAGTTCTTC. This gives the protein CASSPTGTSGNNEQFF.

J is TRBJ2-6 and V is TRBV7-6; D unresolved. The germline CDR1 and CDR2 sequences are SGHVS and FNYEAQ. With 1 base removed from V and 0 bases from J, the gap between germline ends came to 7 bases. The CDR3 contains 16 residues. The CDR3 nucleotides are TGTGCCAGCAGCTTAGTGGGCCACTCTGGGGCCAACGTCCTGACTTTC. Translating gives CASSLVGHSGANVLTF. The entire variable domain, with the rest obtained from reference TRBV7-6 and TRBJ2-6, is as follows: GAGVSQSPRYKVTKRGQDVALRCDPISGHVSLYWYRQALGQGPEFLTYFNYEAQQDKSGLPNDRFSAERPEGSISTLTIQRTEQRDSAMYRCASSLVGHSGANVLTFGAGSRLTVL.

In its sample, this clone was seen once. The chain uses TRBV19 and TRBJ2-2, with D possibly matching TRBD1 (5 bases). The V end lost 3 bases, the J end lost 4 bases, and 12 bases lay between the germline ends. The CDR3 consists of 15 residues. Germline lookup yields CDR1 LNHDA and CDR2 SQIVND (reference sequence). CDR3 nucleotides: TGTGCCAGTAGTATTACGACTGGGGCCACCGGGGAGCTGTTTTTT. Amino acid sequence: CASSITTGATGELFF.

Written as DNA, the CDR3 is TGTGCCAGCAGTGAACATCTAGCGGGAGGGGGCCAAGAGACCCAGTACTTC. It encodes CASSEHLAGGGQETQYF. The chain employs TRBV2 and TRBJ2-5; 12 bases are a match to TRBD2. Germline V gene sequence: CDR1 SNHLY, CDR2 FYNNEI. The V segment lost 2 bases and the J segment 1 base; nucleotides outside the gene matches: 5. The CDR3 totals 17 residues. Full variable domain (remainder filled in from reference TRBV2 and TRBJ2-5): EPEVTQTPSHQVTQMGQEVILRCVPISNHLYFYWYRQILGQKVEFLVSFYNNEISEKSEIFDDQFSVERPDGSNFTLKIRSTKLEDSAMYFCASSEHLAGGGQETQYFGPGTRLLVL.